Below, 10 T cell receptor beta chains from the same sample are listed, as sequenced in a study of glioma-infiltrating T cells after dendritic cell vaccination. Clones were read by immunoSEQ multiplex PCR, and TCRdb kept only the in-frame ones, dropping some. The data contain 80,000 to 100,000 clones, over 60% of them singletons. Sequencing was performed on blood, taken before dendritic cell vaccination. Every receptor here comes from a human donor with glioblastoma.

This sequence joins TRBV27 and TRBJ1-2; 9 bases are a match to TRBD1. This CDR3 has 15 amino acids. Trimming took 0 bases from V and 7 from J; bases not matched to a gene: 6. Germline values: CDR1 MNHEY, CDR2 SMNVEV (reference sequence). CDR3 nucleotides: TGTGCCAGCAGTTTATCCCGGACAGGGGCAAGTGGCTACACCTTC. Translated, it gives CASSLSRTGASGYTF.

This chain uses TRBV7-3 with TRBJ2-2, with 7 bases matching TRBD2. This CDR3 has 15 residues. V lost 2 bases to trimming and J lost 6 bases; unmatched junction nucleotides: 6. The germline CDR1 and CDR2 sequences are SGHTA and FQGTGA. CDR3 in amino acids: CASSLWGGSSGELFF. The CDR3 DNA is TGTGCCAGCAGCTTATGGGGCGGGAGTTCCGGGGAGCTGTTTTTT.

This chain's CDR3 is CASSLWQTNYGYTF. The CDR3 DNA is TGTGCCAGCAGTTTATGGCAGACTAACTATGGCTACACCTTC. This sequence joins TRBV28 and TRBJ1-2; D is unresolved. Germline CDR1 is MDHEN and CDR2 is SYDVKM. The CDR3 length is 14 residues. V lost 0 bases and J lost 0, with 5 bases in between.

This clone was recorded only once. The chain is built from TRBV25-1 and TRBJ2-7; possible D gene TRBD2, 5 bases. The CDR3 loop spans 16 amino acids. Trimming removed 2 bases at V and 2 bases at J, with 16 bases between. Per germline, CDR1 MGHDK and CDR2 SYGVNS. The CDR3 protein is CASSEEGGGRPYEQYF. For the CDR3, the DNA is TGTGCCAGCAGTGAAGAAGGAGGCGGAAGGCCCTACGAGCAGTACTTC.

The chain uses TRBV27 and TRBJ1-2; D is uncertain. The V end lost 3 bases, the J end lost 8 bases, and 16 bases lay between the germline ends. The CDR3 covers 14 residues. CDR1 is MNHEY and CDR2 is SMNVEV in the germline V gene (reference sequence). CDR3 coding DNA: TGTGCCAGCAGTTTTCAGGACTCAATTGGGGGCTACACCTTC. Its translation is CASSFQDSIGGYTF.

This chain joins TRBV5-1 and TRBJ2-1; a weak D match, TRBD1 (5 bases). Trimming left V 0 bases short and J 7 bases short, with 11 bases between. From germline, CDR1 is SGHRS and CDR2 YFSETQ. The CDR3 is 14 amino acids. This CDR3 is CASSLAGRENEQFF. The CDR3 DNA reads TGCGCCAGCAGCTTGGCCGGCAGGGAAAATGAGCAGTTCTTC.

The J gene is TRBJ1-2, the V gene TRBV5-4; D is unclear. V dropped 2 bases and J dropped 6 bases, with 14 bases sitting between them. There are 14 residues in the CDR3. In germline, CDR1 is SGHNT, CDR2 YYREEE (reference sequence). CDR3 protein: CASSFGALIHGYTF. CDR3 nucleotides: TGTGCCAGCAGCTTTGGAGCCCTGATACATGGCTACACCTTC.

The chain joins TRBV29-1 to TRBJ1-1, with TRBD1 matching over 7 bases. The germline gives CDR1 SQVTM, CDR2 ANQGSEA. The CDR3 is made up of 14 amino acids. V lost 5 bases to trimming and J lost 3 bases; unmatched junction nucleotides: 9. The CDR3 loop is CSVKQGSTDTEAFF. CDR3 in DNA: TGCAGCGTTAAACAGGGGAGTACGGACACTGAAGCTTTCTTT. The full variable domain, its missing parts supplied by reference TRBV29-1 and TRBJ1-1, is SAVISQKPSRDICQRGTSLTIQCQVDSQVTMMFWYRQQPGQSLTLIATANQGSEATYESGFVIDKFPISRPNLTFSTLTVSNMSPEDSSIYLCSVKQGSTDTEAFFGQGTRLTVV.

The rearrangement uses TRBV7-3 and TRBJ1-1; 9 bases match TRBD1. With 0 bases clipped from V and 2 bases from J, the junction kept 13 bases outside the gene matches. Germline CDR1 SGHTA, CDR2 FQGTGA. The CDR3 has 19 amino acids. CDR3 coding DNA: TGTGCCAGCAGCTTAACGCGAGGGGGACAGGGAGGGAGAAACACTGAAGCTTTCTTT. This translates into CASSLTRGGQGGRNTEAFF.

The rearrangement joins TRBV7-2 to TRBJ1-3; 8 bases are shared with TRBD1. This CDR3 spans 18 amino acids. J lost 0 bases, V lost 5 bases, and 12 bases had no gene match. The germline gives CDR1 SGHTA, CDR2 FQGNSA. The CDR3 region is CASSPVVRGPGSGNTIYF. The CDR3 region has the DNA TGTGCCAGCAGCCCGGTGGTCAGGGGGCCAGGCTCTGGAAACACCATATATTTT. Full variable domain (outside the CDR3, taken from reference TRBV7-2 and TRBJ1-3): GAGVSQSPSNKVTEKGKDVELRCDPISGHTALYWYRQSLGQGLEFLIYFQGNSAPDKSGLPSDRFSAERTGGSVSTLTIQRTQQEDSAVYLCASSPVVRGPGSGNTIYFGEGSWLTVV.